The 25 T cell receptor beta chains presented below share a single source sample, sequenced in a study of blood T cells in healthy people across ages. Primed by a sample-barcoded 5' primer and a J-beta primer mix, a second PCR proceeded for roughly 7 to 11 cycles. Each CDR3 protein is one row after TCRdb ran MiXCR on the 5' RACE reads. The sample lists 1.2 million to 1.5 million distinct CDR3 sequences, around 59% occurring once. The sequenced sample consisted of blood. Receptors originate from a man between 18 and 29 years old in good health.

This chain connects TRBV11-2 to TRBJ2-6; D is unresolved. The V gene lost 5 bases and the J gene lost 2 bases, with 28 bases spanning the gap. The CDR3 has 21 amino acids. Looked up from germline, CDR1 is SGHAT and CDR2 is FQNNGV. CDR3 amino acids: CASSLYGLDPLGRPGANVLTF. The CDR3 coding sequence is TGTGCCAGCAGCCTATACGGGTTAGATCCCTTAGGGCGCCCTGGGGCCAACGTCCTGACTTTC.

This clonotype was found a few times. The chain is built from TRBV27 and TRBJ2-7; D gene uncertain. CDR1 and CDR2 from the germline V gene are MNHEY and SMNVEV (reference sequence). V was trimmed by 3 bases and J by 0 bases, leaving 9 bases between them. This CDR3 spans 14 amino acids. CDR3 sequence reads: CASSFRANSYEQYF. The DNA of the CDR3 is TGTGCCAGCAGTTTCCGGGCCAACTCCTACGAGCAGTACTTC.

This chain uses TRBV20-1 with TRBJ1-6, with D possibly matching TRBD1 (5 bases). V lost 6 bases, J lost 9 bases, and 21 bases lay in between. The germline V gene encodes CDR1 DFQATT and CDR2 SNEGSKA (reference sequence). The CDR3 length is 15 residues. The CDR3 DNA reads TGCAGTGCGGATAGTGAACAGGCGGTCGGTTCACCCCTCCACTTT. Protein sequence: CSADSEQAVGSPLHF.

This clonotype has only a few counts. This chain joins TRBV7-9 and TRBJ2-3; 12 positions agree with TRBD2. The V segment lost 4 bases and the J segment 4 bases; nucleotides outside the gene matches: 9. Germline CDR1 SEHNR, CDR2 FQNEAQ (reference sequence). The CDR3 is 17 residues long. The CDR3 nucleotides read TGTGCCAGCAGCTCGACTAGCGGGAGAACCTCCCCAGATACGCAGTATTTT. Protein sequence: CASSSTSGRTSPDTQYF.

This clonotype turned up a few times. The chain links TRBV12-3 or TRBV12-4 to TRBJ1-6; D not certain. The CDR3 has 15 amino acids. V was clipped by 4 bases and J by 4 bases, with 11 bases between them. CDR3 residues: CASSWVARYNSPLHF. The CDR3 coding sequence is TGTGCCAGCAGTTGGGTAGCCCGGTATAATTCACCCCTCCACTTT.

V is TRBV10-3 and J is TRBJ1-2; D remains ambiguous. Germline V gene data show CDR1 as ENHRY and CDR2 as SYGVKD. The CDR3 totals 13 residues. V gave up 6 bases and J gave up 3 bases, with 11 bases separating them. The CDR3 reads CAISSTGHYGYTF. The CDR3, as DNA: TGTGCCATCAGCTCGACGGGTCACTATGGCTACACCTTC.

This clonotype was detected a few times. This chain links TRBV7-8 with TRBJ2-1; no reliable D call. TRBJ2-7 matches the DNA end more closely, so the J call is doubtful. CDR1 is SGHVS, CDR2 FQNEAQ, per germline. This CDR3 region has 13 residues. The CDR3 DNA sequence: TGTGCCAGCAGCTTATCTGGGTCCAACGAGCAGTACTTC. Protein sequence: CASSLSGSNEQYF.

This clonotype has just a few counts. The V gene is TRBV3-1, the J gene TRBJ2-7, with D possibly TRBD1 on 5 matching bases. Germline-derived CDR1 and CDR2 are LGHDT and YNNKEL (reference sequence). The CDR3 has 15 amino acids. V was pared by 4 bases and J by 2 bases, with 15 bases between. The CDR3 DNA follows: TGTGCCAGCAGCCCGACAGCCTCAATCACCTACGAGCAGTACTTC. It encodes CASSPTASITYEQYF.

The chain couples TRBV27 to TRBJ2-1, with D perhaps matching TRBD2 (5 bases). The V and J ends lost 2 bases and 5 bases respectively, with 13 bases between them. The CDR3 loop spans 15 amino acids. Germline CDR1 MNHEY, CDR2 SMNVEV (reference sequence). CDR3 sequence reads: CASSLLSVYDNEQFF. In DNA form, the CDR3 reads TGTGCCAGCAGTTTACTTAGCGTTTACGACAATGAGCAGTTCTTC.

The chain links TRBV12-3 or TRBV12-4 to TRBJ2-1; 9 bases match TRBD2. The V gene end was trimmed by 3 bases and the J gene end by 8 bases; junction bases not matched to a gene: 8. The CDR3 sequence is 15 residues long. The CDR3 DNA follows: TGTGCCAGCAGTTTTTCTAGCGGGGAAACGTATGAGCAGTTCTTC. It encodes CASSFSSGETYEQFF.

The rearrangement uses TRBV4-3 and TRBJ1-6, with 10 positions matching TRBD1. CDR3 length: 14 amino acids. V was pared by 3 bases and J by 11 bases, with 4 bases of the junction left unmatched. CDR1 LGHNA and CDR2 YSLEER come from the germline V gene. The CDR3 loop is CASSQGTGVTPLHF. The CDR3 region has the DNA TGCGCCAGCAGCCAGGGGACAGGGGTTACACCCCTCCACTTT.

The rearrangement links TRBV6-5 to TRBJ2-3; TRBD2 aligns across 7 bases. This CDR3 spans 16 amino acids. Germline V gene data show CDR1 as MNHEY and CDR2 as SVGAGI. The V gene end was trimmed by 0 bases and the J gene end by 5 bases; junction bases not matched to a gene: 8. CDR3 in DNA: TGTGCCAGCAGTTACTCTAAGGACACGGGGGGAGATACGCAGTATTTT. Translating gives CASSYSKDTGGDTQYF.

The genes are TRBV30 and TRBJ2-3; 12 bases agree with TRBD2. V shed 4 bases, J shed 4 bases, and the junction held 3 bases outside the gene matches. The CDR3 contains 14 residues. Germline CDR1 and CDR2: GTSNPN and SVGIG (reference sequence). The CDR3: CAWTSGRGPDTQYF. CDR3 sequence (DNA): TGTGCCTGGACTAGCGGGAGGGGGCCAGATACGCAGTATTTT. Variable domain in full (rest from reference TRBV30 and TRBJ2-3): SQTIHQWPATLVQPVGSPLSLECTVEGTSNPNLYWYRQAAGRGLQLLFYSVGIGQISSEVPQNLSASRPQDRQFILSSKKLLLSDSGFYLCAWTSGRGPDTQYFGPGTRLTVL.

This clonotype was detected a few times. This chain uses TRBV15 with TRBJ2-7; D gene uncertain. This CDR3 spans 13 amino acids. Germline V lookup: CDR1 LNHNV, CDR2 YYDKDF (reference sequence). Deletions cut 1 base from V and 3 bases from J, with 7 bases between. CDR3 amino acids: CATSRVGDYEQYF. The CDR3 region has the DNA TGTGCCACCAGCAGAGTTGGCGACTACGAGCAGTACTTC.

The CDR3 DNA follows: TGTGCCAGCAGTACCGACATGTGGACTAGCGGGGCCTCCTACGAGCAGTACTTC. It codes for CASSTDMWTSGASYEQYF. The rearrangement links TRBV12-3 or TRBV12-4 to TRBJ2-7, with 12 positions matching TRBD2. After removal of 5 bases from V and 0 bases from J, the junction contained 11 bases not matched to a gene. This CDR3 has 18 residues.

This clonotype was detected a few times. The CDR3 loop reads CASSLEGASYGYTF. The DNA for the CDR3 is TGTGCCAGCAGCTTAGAGGGGGCCTCCTATGGCTACACCTTC. The gene calls are TRBV7-2 and TRBJ1-2, with 7 bases that match TRBD1. V gave up 1 base and J gave up 4 bases; unmatched junction bases: 3. Germline CDR1 is SGHTA and CDR2 is FQGNSA. The CDR3 is made up of 14 amino acids.

The chain couples TRBV20-1 to TRBJ2-1, with TRBD2 as a possible D gene (7 bases). Germline lookup yields CDR1 DFQATT and CDR2 SNEGSKA (reference sequence). CDR3 length: 13 residues. Trimming took off 4 bases at V and 9 bases at J, with 16 bases between the two ends. The DNA for the CDR3 is TGCAGTGCTACATGGGGGGGGGCCGGTGAGCAGTTCTTC. The encoded protein is CSATWGGAGEQFF.

This clonotype was picked up a small number of times. The chain carries TRBV27 and TRBJ2-7; possibly TRBD1 for D (6 bases). There are 15 residues in the CDR3. Germline assignment: CDR1 MNHEY and CDR2 SMNVEV (reference sequence). Trimming cost V 6 bases and J 4 bases, with 19 bases left between them. The CDR3: CASSPTGYLVYEQYF. Written as DNA, the CDR3 is TGTGCCAGCAGCCCTACAGGGTACCTCGTTTACGAGCAGTACTTC.

The rearrangement links TRBV11-2 to TRBJ1-5; tentatively, D is TRBD1 (6 bases). CDR1 is SGHAT, CDR2 FQNNGV, per germline. The CDR3 covers 13 residues. Trimming cost V 3 bases and J 6 bases, with 9 bases left between them. CDR3 sequence: CASSFQQGQPQHF. The DNA for the CDR3 is TGTGCCAGCAGCTTTCAACAGGGTCAGCCCCAGCATTTT. The whole variable domain, remainder taken from reference TRBV11-2 and TRBJ1-5, is EAGVAQSPRYKIIEKRQSVAFWCNPISGHATLYWYQQILGQGPKLLIQFQNNGVVDDSQLPKDRFSAERLKGVDSTLKIQPAKLEDSAVYLCASSFQQGQPQHFGDGTRLSIL.

On this clonotype itself: One end of the junction does not line up with germline, which may come from a read error. The chain is built from TRBV9 and TRBJ1-6, with a weak D call TRBD1 (5 bases). The V gene's germline CDR1 is SGDLS and CDR2 YYNGEE. CDR3 length: 12 amino acids. CDR3 DNA sequence: TGTGCAAGCAGCGTGGGGCAGTCACCCCTCCACTTT. Amino acid sequence: CASSVGQSPLHF. Using reference TRBV9 and TRBJ1-6 for the parts outside the CDR3, the full variable domain is DSGVTQTPKHLITATGQRVTLRCSPRSGDLSVYWYQQSLDQGLQFLIQYYNGEERAKGNILERFSAQQFPDLHSELNLSSLELGDSALYFCASSVGQSPLHFGNGTRLTVT.

There are many counts of this clonotype. V gene TRBV7-2 combines with J gene TRBJ2-7; the D is unclear. The germline V and J ends were trimmed by 1 base and 2 bases, with 6 bases remaining between them. From germline, CDR1 is SGHTA and CDR2 FQGNSA. The CDR3 consists of 13 residues. The CDR3 nucleotides read TGTGCCAGCAGCTTAGAGGCCCCCTACGAGCAGTACTTC. Its translation is CASSLEAPYEQYF.

The J gene is TRBJ1-1, the V gene TRBV6-2 or TRBV6-3; D is undetermined. The CDR3 loop spans 14 amino acids. The V end lost 3 bases, the J end lost 4 bases, and 12 bases lay between the germline ends. Per the germline V gene, CDR1 is MNHEY and CDR2 is SVGEGT. CDR3 sequence reads: CASSYNAPLTEAFF. In nucleotides, the CDR3 is TGTGCCAGCAGTTATAACGCACCCCTCACTGAAGCTTTCTTT.

DNA of the CDR3: TGTGCCAGCAGCTCCCAGGCAGCTCACACTGAAGCTTTCTTT. Its translation is CASSSQAAHTEAFF. This rearrangement joins TRBV7-9 to TRBJ1-1; unclear D gene. The germline V gene has CDR1 SEHNR and CDR2 FQNEAQ (reference sequence). The V gene lost 4 bases and the J gene lost 3 bases, with 12 bases spanning the gap. CDR3 length: 14 amino acids.

V gene TRBV7-2 combines with J gene TRBJ1-2, with D hard to call. CDR1 is SGHTA and CDR2 is FQGNSA in the germline V gene. Trimming took 2 bases from V and 3 from J, leaving 7 bases between them. This CDR3 region has 13 residues. In DNA form, the CDR3 reads TGTGCCAGCAGCTTAACGGCAGACTATGGCTACACCTTC. It encodes CASSLTADYGYTF.

This rearrangement joins TRBV10-3 to TRBJ2-7, with D hard to call. This CDR3 has 14 residues. V was cut by 4 bases and J by 5 bases, with 15 bases left in between. CDR1 and CDR2 from the germline V gene are ENHRY and SYGVKD. CDR3 bases: TGTGCCATCAGTGGCCACCTCGCCCCGCACGAGCAGTACTTC. This sequence encodes CAISGHLAPHEQYF.